Listed here are 21 T cell receptor beta chains from one sample, sequenced in a study of OX40 agonist ivuxolimab in advanced cancers. Sequencing was performed with immunoSEQ multiplex PCR; in TCRdb, only in-frame clones are kept and a portion is missing. The repertoire holds roughly 60,000 clones, with about 85% as singletons. Sequencing was performed on CD4+ or CD8+ T cells sorted from blood, taken in a trial of the OX40 agonist ivuxolimab. These receptors originate from an adult with an advanced solid tumor such as melanoma, head and neck, liver or kidney cancer.

The V call is TRBV10-2, the J call TRBJ2-3; D possibly corresponds to TRBD2 (6 bases). Per the germline V gene, CDR1 is WSHSY and CDR2 is SAAADI. Trimming took off 5 bases at V and 6 bases at J, with 12 bases between the two ends. The CDR3 covers 13 residues. CDR3 nucleotide sequence: TGCGCCAGCAGTATTAGCGGATACGATACGCAGTATTTT. This codes for CASSISGYDTQYF.

This chain links TRBV5-4 with TRBJ2-3; possible D gene TRBD2, 6 bases. V was cut by 0 bases and J by 0 bases, with 11 bases left in between. Germline-derived CDR1 and CDR2 are SGHNT and YYREEE (reference sequence). The CDR3 totals 16 residues. The DNA of the CDR3 is TGTGCCAGCAGCTTGGATCGCGGGGAGAGCACAGATACGCAGTATTTT. Protein: CASSLDRGESTDTQYF.

About this clone itself: Germline is not matched at one junction end, which may reflect a read error. CDR3 region: CASSLAGGSSYGQYF. The DNA for the CDR3 is TGTGCCAGCAGCTTAGCGGGGGGGTCCTCCTACGGGCAGTACTTC. This rearrangement joins TRBV7-3 to TRBJ2-7; 9 nucleotides line up with TRBD2. The length of the CDR3 is 15 residues. CDR1 and CDR2 (germline): SGHTA, FQGTGA.

The genes are TRBV18 and TRBJ2-1; TRBD2 matches at 7 bases. This CDR3 is built from 16 residues. V dropped 3 bases and J dropped 4; count of bases not matched to a gene: 9. Germline lookup yields CDR1 KGHSH and CDR2 LQKENI. CDR3 nucleotides: TGTGCCAGCTCACCTGCGGTAAGCGGGGCGTACAATGAGCAGTTCTTC. Protein sequence: CASSPAVSGAYNEQFF.

The chain joins TRBV6-1 to TRBJ2-4, with 12 nucleotides matching TRBD1. Germline CDR1 reads MNHNS; CDR2 reads SASEGT. V lost 4 bases, J lost 1 base, and 8 bases stayed unmatched. The CDR3 has 18 residues. Here the CDR3 reads CASSVGTGGGLAKNIQYF. The CDR3 coding sequence is TGTGCCAGCAGTGTCGGGACAGGGGGCGGTCTGGCCAAAAACATTCAGTACTTC.

Details on this clone: The germline gene is not matched at one end of the junction; a read error may be the cause. This sample includes further DNA sequences coding for the same CDR3. J is TRBJ1-6 and V is TRBV28; D is ambiguous. The CDR3 is made up of 16 amino acids. Germline CDR1 and CDR2: MDHEN and SYDVKM. The DNA of the CDR3 is TGTGCCAGCAGTTTATCGGGATTCGCCTATAATTCACCCCTCCATTTT. This gives the protein CASSLSGFAYNSPLHF.

V is TRBV10-3 and J is TRBJ2-1; 14 nucleotides align to TRBD2. Germline trimming cut 6 bases from V and 7 bases from J; bases unmatched to any gene: 5. CDR1 and CDR2 (germline): ENHRY, SYGVKD. This CDR3 contains 15 residues. DNA of the CDR3: TGTGCCATCAGAGGACTAGCGGGAGGACGAAATGAGCAGTTCTTC. This gives the protein CAIRGLAGGRNEQFF.

V usage is TRBV11-2 and J usage is TRBJ2-5; TRBD1 matches 7 bases. With V trimmed by 5 bases and J by 3 bases, 12 bases remained unmatched. The germline CDR1 and CDR2 sequences are SGHAT and FQNNGV. CDR3 length equals 16 residues. CDR3 sequence reads: CASSPHRGTLKETQYF. DNA of the CDR3: TGTGCCAGCAGCCCCCACAGGGGAACGCTAAAAGAGACCCAGTACTTC.

The gene calls are TRBV5-4 and TRBJ2-3; a possible D gene is TRBD2 (6 bases). V lost 2 bases, J lost 1 base, and 8 bases lay in between. CDR1 is SGHNT, CDR2 YYREEE, per germline (reference sequence). The CDR3 extends over 14 amino acids. The CDR3 region has the DNA TGTGCCAGCAGCTTATCGGGAGGCACAGATACGCAGTATTTT. It translates to CASSLSGGTDTQYF.

V and J are TRBV11-2 and TRBJ1-3; possible D gene TRBD1, 5 bases. Germline V gene sequence: CDR1 SGHAT, CDR2 FQNNGV. The CDR3 sequence is 15 residues long. Trimming stripped 7 bases from V and 4 bases from J, with 17 bases between. CDR3 sequence reads: CASTLTSGSGNTIYF. The CDR3 DNA follows: TGTGCCAGCACCCTGACTTCAGGGTCCGGAAACACCATATATTTT.

This rearrangement joins TRBV19 to TRBJ2-1; 9 bases match TRBD1. The germline gives CDR1 LNHDA, CDR2 SQIVND (reference sequence). This CDR3 region has 18 residues. Trimming removed 7 bases from V and 6 bases from J; junction bases left unmatched: 19. The DNA for the CDR3 is TGTGCCAGTAACTCAGGCCCTCCGGGACAGGGTTCCCGCAATGAGCAGTTCTTC. Its translation: CASNSGPPGQGSRNEQFF.

The chain joins TRBV7-2 to TRBJ1-4; 8 bases map to TRBD1. V lost 3 bases, J lost 8 bases, and 2 bases stayed unmatched. The germline V gene has CDR1 SGHTA and CDR2 FQGNSA. CDR3 size: 13 residues. This chain's CDR3 is CASSFGQGEKLFF. Here the CDR3 DNA reads TGTGCCAGCAGCTTTGGACAGGGCGAAAAACTGTTTTTT.

The chain carries TRBV19 and TRBJ2-1; D gene uncertain. V was clipped by 3 bases and J by 5 bases, with 11 bases between them. The CDR3 length is 14 residues. CDR1 and CDR2 (germline): LNHDA, SQIVND (reference sequence). The DNA for the CDR3 is TGTGCCAGTAGTATTAGGGCAGGAGACAATGAGCAGTTCTTC. This sequence encodes CASSIRAGDNEQFF.

This chain uses TRBV4-2 with TRBJ2-2; 9 bases are a match to TRBD2. Per the germline V gene, CDR1 is LGHNA and CDR2 is YNFKEQ. The trim removed 2 bases at V and 5 bases at J, leaving 21 bases unmatched. This CDR3 region has 21 residues. CDR3 protein: CASSQPRYSGGPGRGTGELFF. In DNA form, the CDR3 reads TGTGCCAGCAGCCAACCCCGGTATAGCGGGGGTCCCGGGCGGGGGACCGGGGAGCTGTTTTTT.

The gene calls are TRBV19 and TRBJ1-6; D is uncertain. Per the germline V gene, CDR1 is LNHDA and CDR2 is SQIVND (reference sequence). CDR3 length: 14 residues. V lost 7 bases, J lost 11 bases, and 18 bases lay in between. The CDR3 reads CASTSRGIGAPLHF. CDR3 nucleotides: TGTGCCAGTACTAGCAGAGGGATCGGGGCACCCCTCCACTTT.

The V and J genes are TRBV28 and TRBJ2-1; D not resolved. V was clipped by 3 bases and J by 4 bases, with 7 bases between them. Germline V lookup: CDR1 MDHEN, CDR2 SYDVKM. The CDR3 has 13 residues. The CDR3 sequence: CASSLNGYNEQFF. The CDR3, as DNA: TGTGCCAGCAGTTTGAACGGGTACAATGAGCAGTTCTTC.

The chain recombines TRBV18 with TRBJ2-5; no reliable D call. V was cut by 4 bases and J by 4 bases, with 7 bases left in between. The CDR3 has 12 amino acids. CDR1 KGHSH and CDR2 LQKENI come from the germline V gene. CDR3 amino acids: CASSLERETQYF. The CDR3 DNA sequence: TGTGCCAGCTCACTAGAACGAGAGACCCAGTACTTC.

This rearrangement joins TRBV18 to TRBJ2-1; 15 bases fit TRBD2. Germline CDR1 is KGHSH and CDR2 is LQKENI. The length of the CDR3 is 15 residues. V was pared by 1 base and J by 9 bases, with 1 base of the junction left unmatched. DNA for the CDR3: TGTGCCAGCTCACCACGGGGACTAGCGGGAGGTGAGCAGTTCTTC. Translating gives CASSPRGLAGGEQFF. The whole variable domain, filled in from reference TRBV18 and TRBJ2-1, reads NAGVMQNPRHLVRRRGQEARLRCSPMKGHSHVYWYRQLPEEGLKFMVYLQKENIIDESGMPKERFSAEFPKEGPSILRIQQVVRGDSAAYFCASSPRGLAGGEQFFGPGTRLTVL.

V is TRBV19 and J is TRBJ2-2, with 7 bases lining up with TRBD2. After removal of 1 base from V and 7 bases from J, the junction contained 15 bases not matched to a gene. There are 18 residues in the CDR3. Germline-derived CDR1 and CDR2 are LNHDA and SQIVND (reference sequence). The CDR3 reads CASSIVTAGAQDLGELFF. The DNA of the CDR3 is TGTGCCAGTAGTATAGTTACTGCGGGAGCCCAGGACCTCGGGGAGCTGTTTTTT.

V gene TRBV11-2 combines with J gene TRBJ2-2, with D perhaps matching TRBD1 (6 bases). Trimming cost V 6 bases and J 2 bases, with 10 bases left between them. The CDR3 extends over 14 amino acids. CDR1 is SGHAT, CDR2 FQNNGV, per germline. The CDR3 sequence is CASSRRGNTGELFF. In DNA form, the CDR3 reads TGTGCCAGCAGTCGCAGGGGCAACACCGGGGAGCTGTTTTTT.

This rearrangement joins TRBV2 to TRBJ2-1; D tentatively reads TRBD1 or TRBD2 (7 bases each). Germline V gene data show CDR1 as SNHLY and CDR2 as FYNNEI. V was shortened by 2 bases and J by 8 bases, with 19 bases between the two germline ends. The CDR3 totals 16 residues. The CDR3 sequence is CASSELWSGGGDEQFF. The CDR3 nucleotides are TGTGCCAGCAGTGAATTATGGTCAGGGGGAGGGGATGAGCAGTTCTTC.